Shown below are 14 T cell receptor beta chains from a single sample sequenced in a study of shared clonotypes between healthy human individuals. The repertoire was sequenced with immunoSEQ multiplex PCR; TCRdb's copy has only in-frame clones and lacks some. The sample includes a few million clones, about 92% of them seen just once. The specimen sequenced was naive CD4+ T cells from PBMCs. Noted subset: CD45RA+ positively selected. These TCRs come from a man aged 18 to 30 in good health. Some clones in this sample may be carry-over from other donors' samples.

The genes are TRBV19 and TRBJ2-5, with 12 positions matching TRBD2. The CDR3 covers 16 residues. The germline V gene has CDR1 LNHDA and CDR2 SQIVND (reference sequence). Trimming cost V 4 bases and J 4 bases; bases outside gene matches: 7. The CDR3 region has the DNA TGTGCCAGTAGTAGCCTAACTAGCGGGAGGACAGAGACCCAGTACTTC. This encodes CASSSLTSGRTETQYF.

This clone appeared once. CDR3 sequence (DNA): TGTGCCAGCAGTGAGCACAATCAGCCCCAGCATTTT. Translating gives CASSEHNQPQHF. The rearrangement links TRBV28 to TRBJ1-5; no clear D. V shed 5 bases and J shed 3 bases, with 5 bases lying between them. There are 12 residues in the CDR3. Germline V gives CDR1 MDHEN, CDR2 SYDVKM.

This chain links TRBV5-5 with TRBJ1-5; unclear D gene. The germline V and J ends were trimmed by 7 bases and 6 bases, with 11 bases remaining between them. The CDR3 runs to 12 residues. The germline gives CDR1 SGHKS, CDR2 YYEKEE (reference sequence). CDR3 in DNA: TGTGCCAGCGGTTCCCCTCCTCAGCCCCAGCATTTT. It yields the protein CASGSPPQPQHF.

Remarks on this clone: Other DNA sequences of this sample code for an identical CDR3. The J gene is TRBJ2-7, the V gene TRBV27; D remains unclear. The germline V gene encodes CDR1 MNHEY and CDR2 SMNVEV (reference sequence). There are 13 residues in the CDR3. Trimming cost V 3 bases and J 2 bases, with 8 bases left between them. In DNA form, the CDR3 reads TGTGCCAGCAGTTTTGGTCGAACCTACGAGCAGTACTTC. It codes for CASSFGRTYEQYF.

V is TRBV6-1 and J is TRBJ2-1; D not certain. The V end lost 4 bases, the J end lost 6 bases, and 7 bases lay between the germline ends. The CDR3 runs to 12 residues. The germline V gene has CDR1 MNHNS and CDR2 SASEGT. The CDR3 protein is CASSVPINEQFF. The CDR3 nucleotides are TGTGCCAGCAGTGTCCCCATCAATGAGCAGTTCTTC.

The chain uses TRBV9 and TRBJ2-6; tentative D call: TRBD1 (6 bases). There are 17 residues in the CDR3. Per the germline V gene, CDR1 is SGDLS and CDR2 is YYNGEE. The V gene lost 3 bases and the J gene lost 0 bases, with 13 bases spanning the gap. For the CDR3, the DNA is TGTGCCAGCAGCGACCGGACAGTCCACTCTGGGGCCAACGTCCTGACTTTC. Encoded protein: CASSDRTVHSGANVLTF.

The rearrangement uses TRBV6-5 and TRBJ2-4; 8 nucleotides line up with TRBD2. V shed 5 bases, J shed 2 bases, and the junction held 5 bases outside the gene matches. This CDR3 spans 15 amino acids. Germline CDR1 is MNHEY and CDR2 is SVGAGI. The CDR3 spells CASSSGGATKNIQYF. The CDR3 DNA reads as TGTGCCAGCAGTAGCGGGGGCGCCACCAAAAACATTCAGTACTTC.

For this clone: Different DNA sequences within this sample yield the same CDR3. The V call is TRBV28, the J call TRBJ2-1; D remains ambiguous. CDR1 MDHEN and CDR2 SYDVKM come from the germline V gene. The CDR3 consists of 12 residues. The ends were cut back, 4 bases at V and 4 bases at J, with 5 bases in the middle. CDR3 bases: TGTGCCAGCAGTTCCAGATACAATGAGCAGTTCTTC. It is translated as CASSSRYNEQFF.

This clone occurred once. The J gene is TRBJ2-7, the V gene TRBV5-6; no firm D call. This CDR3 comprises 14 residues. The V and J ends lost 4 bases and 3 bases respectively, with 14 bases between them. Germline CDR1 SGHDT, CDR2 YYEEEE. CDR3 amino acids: CASSVSTTGYEQYF. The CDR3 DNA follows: TGTGCCAGCAGCGTATCCACAACGGGCTACGAGCAGTACTTC.

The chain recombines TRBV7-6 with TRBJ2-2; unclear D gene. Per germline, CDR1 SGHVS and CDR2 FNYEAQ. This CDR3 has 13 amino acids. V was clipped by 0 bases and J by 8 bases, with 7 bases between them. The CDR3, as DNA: TGTGCCAGCAGCTTAGCGGAGTGGGGGGAGCTGTTTTTT. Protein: CASSLAEWGELFF.

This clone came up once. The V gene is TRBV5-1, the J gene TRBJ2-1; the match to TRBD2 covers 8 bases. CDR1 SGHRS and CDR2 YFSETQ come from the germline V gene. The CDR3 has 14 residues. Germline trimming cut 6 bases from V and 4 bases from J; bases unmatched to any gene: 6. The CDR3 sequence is CASKPGTSYNEQFF. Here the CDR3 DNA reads TGCGCCAGCAAACCTGGGACTAGTTACAATGAGCAGTTCTTC.

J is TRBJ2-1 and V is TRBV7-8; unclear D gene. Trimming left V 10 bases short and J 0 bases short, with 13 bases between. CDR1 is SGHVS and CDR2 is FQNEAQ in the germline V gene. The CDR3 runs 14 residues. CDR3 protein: CATRSWSSYNEQFF. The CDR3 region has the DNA TGTGCCACCAGAAGCTGGAGCTCCTACAATGAGCAGTTCTTC.

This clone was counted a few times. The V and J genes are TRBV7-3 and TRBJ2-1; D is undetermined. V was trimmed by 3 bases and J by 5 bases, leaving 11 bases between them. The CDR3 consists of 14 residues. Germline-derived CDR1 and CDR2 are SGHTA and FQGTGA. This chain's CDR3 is CASSFPGGNNEQFF. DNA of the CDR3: TGTGCCAGCAGCTTCCCGGGTGGAAACAATGAGCAGTTCTTC. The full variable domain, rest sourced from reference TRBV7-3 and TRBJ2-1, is GAGVSQTPSNKVTEKGKYVELRCDPISGHTALYWYRQSLGQGPEFLIYFQGTGAADDSGLPNDRFFAVRPEGSVSTLKIQRTERGDSAVYLCASSFPGGNNEQFFGPGTRLTVL.

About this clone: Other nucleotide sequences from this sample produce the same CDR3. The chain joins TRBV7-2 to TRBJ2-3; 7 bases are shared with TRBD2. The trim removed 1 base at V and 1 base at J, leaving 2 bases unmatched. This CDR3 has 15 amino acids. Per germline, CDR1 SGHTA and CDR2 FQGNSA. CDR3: CASSLVRGGTDTQYF. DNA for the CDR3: TGTGCCAGCAGCTTAGTTCGGGGGGGCACAGATACGCAGTATTTT.